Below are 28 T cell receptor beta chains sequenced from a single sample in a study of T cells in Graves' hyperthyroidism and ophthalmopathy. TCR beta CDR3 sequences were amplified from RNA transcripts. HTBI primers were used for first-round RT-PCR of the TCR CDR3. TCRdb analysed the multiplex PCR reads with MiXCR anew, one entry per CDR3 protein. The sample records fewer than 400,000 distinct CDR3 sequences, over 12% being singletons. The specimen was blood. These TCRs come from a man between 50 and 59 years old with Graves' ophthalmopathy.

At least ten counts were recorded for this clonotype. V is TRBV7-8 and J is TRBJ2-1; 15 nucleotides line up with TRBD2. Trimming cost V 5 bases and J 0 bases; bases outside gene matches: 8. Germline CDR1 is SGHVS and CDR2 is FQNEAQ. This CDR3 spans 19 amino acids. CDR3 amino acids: CASSPWGLAGGFSYNEQFF. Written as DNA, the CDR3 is TGTGCCAGCAGCCCATGGGGACTAGCGGGAGGTTTCTCCTACAATGAGCAGTTCTTC.

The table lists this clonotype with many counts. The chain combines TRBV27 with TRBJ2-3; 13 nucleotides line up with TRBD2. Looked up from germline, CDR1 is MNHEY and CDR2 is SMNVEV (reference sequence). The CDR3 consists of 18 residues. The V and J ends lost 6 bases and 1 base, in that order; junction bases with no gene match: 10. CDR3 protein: CASRKTRGTSGGTDTQYF. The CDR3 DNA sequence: TGTGCCAGCAGAAAAACTAGGGGGACTAGCGGGGGCACAGATACGCAGTATTTT.

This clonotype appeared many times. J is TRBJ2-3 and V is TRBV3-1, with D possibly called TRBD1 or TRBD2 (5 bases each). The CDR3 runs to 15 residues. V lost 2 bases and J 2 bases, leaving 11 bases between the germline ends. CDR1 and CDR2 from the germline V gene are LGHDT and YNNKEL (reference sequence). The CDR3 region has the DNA TGTGCCAGCAGCCAATCACGGGGACCCACAGATACGCAGTATTTT. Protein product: CASSQSRGPTDTQYF.

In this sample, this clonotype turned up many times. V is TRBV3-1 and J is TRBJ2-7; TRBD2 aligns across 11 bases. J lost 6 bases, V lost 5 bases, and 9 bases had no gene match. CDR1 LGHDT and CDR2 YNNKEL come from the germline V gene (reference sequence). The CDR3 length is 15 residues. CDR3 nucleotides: TGTGCCAGCAGCGTACTAGCGGGAGAACGGAGCGAGCAGTACTTC. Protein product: CASSVLAGERSEQYF.

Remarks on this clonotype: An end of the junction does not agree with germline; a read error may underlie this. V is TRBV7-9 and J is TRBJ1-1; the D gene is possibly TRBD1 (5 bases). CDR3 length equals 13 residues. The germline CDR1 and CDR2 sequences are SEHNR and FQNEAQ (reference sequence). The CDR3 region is CAGSLDPRGEAFF. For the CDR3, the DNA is TGTGCCGGCAGCTTAGACCCCCGGGGGGAAGCTTTCTTT. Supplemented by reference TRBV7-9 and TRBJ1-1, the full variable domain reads DTGVSQNPRHKITKRGQNVTFRCDPISEHNRLYWYRQTLGQGPEFLTYFQNEAQLEKSRLLSDRFSAERPKGSFSTLEIQRTEQGDSAMYLCAGSLDPRGEAFFGQGTRLTVV.

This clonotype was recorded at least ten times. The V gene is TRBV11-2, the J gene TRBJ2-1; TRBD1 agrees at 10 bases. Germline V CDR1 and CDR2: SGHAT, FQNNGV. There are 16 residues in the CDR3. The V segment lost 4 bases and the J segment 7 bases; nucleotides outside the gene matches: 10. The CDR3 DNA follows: TGTGCCAGCAGCTCATCCCGACAGGGGGCGGGAAATGAGCAGTTCTTC. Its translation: CASSSSRQGAGNEQFF.

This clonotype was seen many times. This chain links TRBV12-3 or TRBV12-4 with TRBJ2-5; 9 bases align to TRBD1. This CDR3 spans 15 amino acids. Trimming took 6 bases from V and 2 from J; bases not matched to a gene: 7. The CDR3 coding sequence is TGTGCCAGCAGCGTCGACAGGGGGAGTCAAGAGACCCAGTACTTC. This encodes CASSVDRGSQETQYF.

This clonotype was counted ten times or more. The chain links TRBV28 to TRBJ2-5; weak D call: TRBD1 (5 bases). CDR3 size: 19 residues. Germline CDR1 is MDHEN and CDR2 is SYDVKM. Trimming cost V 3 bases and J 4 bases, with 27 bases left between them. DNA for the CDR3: TGTGCCAGCAGTTTGGCCGGCTGGGTGGCAGGCGAAGACAGAGAGACCCAGTACTTC. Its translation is CASSLAGWVAGEDRETQYF.

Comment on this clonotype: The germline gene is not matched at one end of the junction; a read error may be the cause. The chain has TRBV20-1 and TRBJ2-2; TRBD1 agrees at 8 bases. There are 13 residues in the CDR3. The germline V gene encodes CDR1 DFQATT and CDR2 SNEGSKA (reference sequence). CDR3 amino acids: CSATDRVTEELFF. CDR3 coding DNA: TGCAGTGCTACGGACAGGGTGACCGAGGAGCTGTTTTTT.

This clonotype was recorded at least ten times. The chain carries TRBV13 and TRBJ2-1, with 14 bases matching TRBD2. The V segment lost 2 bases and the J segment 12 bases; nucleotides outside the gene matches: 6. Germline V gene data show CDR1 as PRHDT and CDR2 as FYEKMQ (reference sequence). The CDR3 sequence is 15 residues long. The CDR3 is CASSLRGLAGDRQFF. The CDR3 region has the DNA TGTGCCAGCAGCTTACGGGGACTAGCGGGAGATCGGCAGTTCTTC.

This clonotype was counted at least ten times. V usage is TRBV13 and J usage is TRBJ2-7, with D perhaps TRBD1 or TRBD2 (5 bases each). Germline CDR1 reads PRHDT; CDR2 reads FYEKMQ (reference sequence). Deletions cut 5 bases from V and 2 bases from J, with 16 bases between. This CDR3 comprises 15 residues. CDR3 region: CASSAASGPTYEQYF. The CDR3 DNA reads TGTGCCAGCAGCGCCGCCTCGGGGCCAACCTACGAGCAGTACTTC. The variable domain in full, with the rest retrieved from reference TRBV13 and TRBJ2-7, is AAGVIQSPRHLIKEKRETATLKCYPIPRHDTVYWYQQGPGQDPQFLISFYEKMQSDKGSIPDRFSAQQFSDYHSELNMSSLELGDSALYFCASSAASGPTYEQYFGPGTRLTVT.

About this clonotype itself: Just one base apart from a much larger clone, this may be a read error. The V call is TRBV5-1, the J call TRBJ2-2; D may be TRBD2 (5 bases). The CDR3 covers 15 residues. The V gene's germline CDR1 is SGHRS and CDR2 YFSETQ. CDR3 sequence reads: CASSLDRPNTGELSF. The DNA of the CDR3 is TGCGCCAGCAGCTTGGATCGTCCGAACACCGGGGAGCTGTCTTTT.

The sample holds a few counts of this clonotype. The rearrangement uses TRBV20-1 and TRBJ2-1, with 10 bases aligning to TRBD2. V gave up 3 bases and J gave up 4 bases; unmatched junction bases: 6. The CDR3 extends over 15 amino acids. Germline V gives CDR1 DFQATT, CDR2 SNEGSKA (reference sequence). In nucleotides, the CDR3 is TGCAGTGCTAGCCAACTAGCGGGATTTTACAATGAGCAGTTCTTC. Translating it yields CSASQLAGFYNEQFF.

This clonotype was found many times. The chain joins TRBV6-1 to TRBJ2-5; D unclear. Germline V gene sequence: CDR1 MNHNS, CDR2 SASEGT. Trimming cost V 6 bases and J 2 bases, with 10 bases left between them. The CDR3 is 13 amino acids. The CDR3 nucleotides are TGTGCCAGCAGGAGAGCAACTCAAGAGACCCAGTACTTC. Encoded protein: CASRRATQETQYF.

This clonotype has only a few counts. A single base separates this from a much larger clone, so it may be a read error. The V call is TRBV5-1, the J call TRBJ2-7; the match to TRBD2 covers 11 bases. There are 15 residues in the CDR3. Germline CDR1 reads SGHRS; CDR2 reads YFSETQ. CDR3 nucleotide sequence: TGCGCCAGCAGAATGGGGACTAGCGGTCTGTACGAGCGGTACTTC. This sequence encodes CASRMGTSGLYERYF.

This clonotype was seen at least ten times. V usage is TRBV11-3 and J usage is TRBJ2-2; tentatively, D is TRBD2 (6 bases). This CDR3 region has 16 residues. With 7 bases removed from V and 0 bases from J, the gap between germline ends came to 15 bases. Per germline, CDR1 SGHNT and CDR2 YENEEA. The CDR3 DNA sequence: TGTGCCAGCACACCGACCCCGGGGGCGAACACCGGGGAGCTGTTTTTT. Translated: CASTPTPGANTGELFF.

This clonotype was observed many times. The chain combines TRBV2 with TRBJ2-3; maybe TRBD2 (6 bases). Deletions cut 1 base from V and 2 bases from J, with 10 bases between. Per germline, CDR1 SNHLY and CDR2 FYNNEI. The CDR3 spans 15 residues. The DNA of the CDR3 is TGTGCCAGCAGTGAAGTGCGGGGAAACACAGATACGCAGTATTTT. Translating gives CASSEVRGNTDTQYF.

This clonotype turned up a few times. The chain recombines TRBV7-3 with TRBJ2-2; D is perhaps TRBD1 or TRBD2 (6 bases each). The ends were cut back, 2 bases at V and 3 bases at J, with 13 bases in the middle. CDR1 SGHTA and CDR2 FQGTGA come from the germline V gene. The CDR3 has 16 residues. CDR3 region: CASSLHGGADTGELFF. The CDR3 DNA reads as TGTGCCAGCAGCTTACACGGGGGCGCGGACACCGGGGAGCTGTTTTTT.

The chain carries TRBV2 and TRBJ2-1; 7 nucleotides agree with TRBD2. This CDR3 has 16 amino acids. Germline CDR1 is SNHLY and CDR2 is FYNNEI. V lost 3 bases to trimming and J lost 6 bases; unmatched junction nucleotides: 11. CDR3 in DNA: TGTGCCAGCAGTGATCTGTCTAGCGGCCTCTGCAATGAGCAGTTCTTC. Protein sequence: CASSDLSSGLCNEQFF.

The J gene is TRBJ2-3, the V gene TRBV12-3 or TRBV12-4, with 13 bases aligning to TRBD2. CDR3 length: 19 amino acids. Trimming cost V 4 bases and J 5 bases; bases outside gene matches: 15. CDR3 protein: CASSSRTRGLAGVKDTQYF. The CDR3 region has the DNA TGTGCCAGCAGTTCCCGTACCCGTGGACTAGCGGGAGTAAAAGATACGCAGTATTTT.

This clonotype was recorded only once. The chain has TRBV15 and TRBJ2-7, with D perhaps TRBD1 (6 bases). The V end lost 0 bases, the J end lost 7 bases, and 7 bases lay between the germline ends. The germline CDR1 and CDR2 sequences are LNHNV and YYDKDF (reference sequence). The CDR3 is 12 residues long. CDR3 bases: TGTGCCACCAGCAGAGATAGGGGGGAGCAGTACTTC. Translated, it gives CATSRDRGEQYF.

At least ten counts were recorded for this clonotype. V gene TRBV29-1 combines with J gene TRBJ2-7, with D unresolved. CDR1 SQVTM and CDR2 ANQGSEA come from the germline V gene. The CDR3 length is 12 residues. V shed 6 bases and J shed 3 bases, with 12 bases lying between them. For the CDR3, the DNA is TGCAGCGTGGGTAGGCAGAGCTACGAGCAGTACTTC. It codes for CSVGRQSYEQYF.

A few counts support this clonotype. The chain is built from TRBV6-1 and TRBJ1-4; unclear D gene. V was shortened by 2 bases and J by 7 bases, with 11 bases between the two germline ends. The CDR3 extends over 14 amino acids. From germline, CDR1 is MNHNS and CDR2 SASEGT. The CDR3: CASSETPRGEKLFF. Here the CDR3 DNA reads TGTGCCAGCAGTGAAACACCGAGAGGTGAAAAACTGTTTTTT.

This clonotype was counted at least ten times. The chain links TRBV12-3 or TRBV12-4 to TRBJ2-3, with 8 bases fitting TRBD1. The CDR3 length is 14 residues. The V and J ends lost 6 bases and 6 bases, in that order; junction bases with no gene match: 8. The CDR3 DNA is TGTGCCAGCAGCCCGGGAACAGGGGGGGATACGCAGTATTTT. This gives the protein CASSPGTGGDTQYF.

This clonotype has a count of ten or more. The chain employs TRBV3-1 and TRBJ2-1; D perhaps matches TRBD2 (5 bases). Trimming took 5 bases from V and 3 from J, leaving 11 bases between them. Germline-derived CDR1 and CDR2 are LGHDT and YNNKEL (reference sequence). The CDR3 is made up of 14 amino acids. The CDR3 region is CASSGRGSYNEQFF. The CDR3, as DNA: TGTGCCAGCAGCGGCCGTGGGAGCTACAATGAGCAGTTCTTC.

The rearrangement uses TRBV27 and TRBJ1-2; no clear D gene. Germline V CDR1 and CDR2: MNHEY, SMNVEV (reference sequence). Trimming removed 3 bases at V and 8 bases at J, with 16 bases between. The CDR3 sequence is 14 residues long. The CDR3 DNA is TGTGCCAGCAGTTTTGGGTCAGGTCTCGGGGGCTACACCTTC. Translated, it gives CASSFGSGLGGYTF.

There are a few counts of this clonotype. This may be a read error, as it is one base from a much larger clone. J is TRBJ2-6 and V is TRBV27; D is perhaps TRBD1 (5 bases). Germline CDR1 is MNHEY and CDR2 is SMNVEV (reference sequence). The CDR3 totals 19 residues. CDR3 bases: TGTGCCAGCGGTTTATCGTCCCAGGGTAGTTTTTCCGGGGCCAACGTCCTGACTTTC. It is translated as CASGLSSQGSFSGANVLTF.

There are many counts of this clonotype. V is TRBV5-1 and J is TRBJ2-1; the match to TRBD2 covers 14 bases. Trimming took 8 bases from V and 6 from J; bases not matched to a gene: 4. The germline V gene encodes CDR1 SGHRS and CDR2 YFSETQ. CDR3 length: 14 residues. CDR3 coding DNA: TGCGCCAGTGGGACTAGCGGGAGAGGCAATGAGCAGTTCTTC. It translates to CASGTSGRGNEQFF.